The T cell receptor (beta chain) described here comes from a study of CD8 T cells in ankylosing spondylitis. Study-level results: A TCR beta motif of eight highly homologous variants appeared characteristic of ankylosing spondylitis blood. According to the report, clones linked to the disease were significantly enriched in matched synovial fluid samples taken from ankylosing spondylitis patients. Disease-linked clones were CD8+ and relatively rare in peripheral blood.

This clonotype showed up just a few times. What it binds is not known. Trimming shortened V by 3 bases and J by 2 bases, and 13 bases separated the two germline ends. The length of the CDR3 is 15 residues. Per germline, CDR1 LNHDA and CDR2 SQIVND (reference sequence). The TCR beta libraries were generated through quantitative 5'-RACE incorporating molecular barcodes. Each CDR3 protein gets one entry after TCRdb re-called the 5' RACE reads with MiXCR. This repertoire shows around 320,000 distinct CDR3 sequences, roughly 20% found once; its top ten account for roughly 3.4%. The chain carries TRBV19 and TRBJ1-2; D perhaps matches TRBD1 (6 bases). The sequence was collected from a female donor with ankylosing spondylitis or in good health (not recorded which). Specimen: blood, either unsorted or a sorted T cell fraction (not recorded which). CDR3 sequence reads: CASSMGGEQNYGYTF. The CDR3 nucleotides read TGTGCCAGTAGTATGGGGGGCGAGCAGAACTATGGCTACACCTTC. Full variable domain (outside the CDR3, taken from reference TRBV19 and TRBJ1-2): DGGITQSPKYLFRKEGQNVTLSCEQNLNHDAMYWYRQDPGQGLRLIYYSQIVNDFQKGDIAEGYSVSREKKESFPLTVTSAQKNPTAFYLCASSMGGEQNYGYTFGSGTRLTVV.